Following are 16 T cell receptor beta chains from one sample sequenced in a study of T cells in Graves' hyperthyroidism and ophthalmopathy. The source material, RNA transcripts, was used to amplify TCR beta CDR3 regions. TCR CDR3 regions were first amplified by RT-PCR with HTBI primers. Using its own MiXCR run on the multiplex PCR reads, TCRdb lists one record per CDR3 protein. The sample includes hundreds of thousands of distinct CDR3 sequences, approximately 40% of them seen just once. The sequenced material came from blood. These receptors were taken from a man younger than 35 with Graves' hyperthyroidism.

Only one count was recorded for this clonotype. The genes are TRBV5-1 and TRBJ2-2, with D perhaps TRBD2 (5 bases). The germline V gene has CDR1 SGHRS and CDR2 YFSETQ. There are 15 residues in the CDR3. Trimming took off 4 bases at V and 8 bases at J, with 18 bases between the two ends. The CDR3 loop is CASSAEPLAAGELFF. DNA for the CDR3: TGCGCCAGCAGCGCGGAGCCCCTAGCCGCGGGGGAGCTGTTTTTT.

CDR3 loop: CASAGRRGHEQYF. DNA of the CDR3: TGTGCCAGTGCTGGAAGGAGGGGGCACGAGCAGTACTTC. The genes are TRBV19 and TRBJ2-7; TRBD1 might be the D (7 bases). V was trimmed by 8 bases and J by 5 bases, leaving 16 bases between them. The CDR3 extends over 13 amino acids. CDR1 LNHDA and CDR2 SQIVND come from the germline V gene (reference sequence).

The V call is TRBV6-1, the J call TRBJ2-6; D may be TRBD1 (5 bases). Trimming took off 4 bases at V and 6 bases at J, with 13 bases between the two ends. This CDR3 comprises 15 residues. In germline, CDR1 is MNHNS, CDR2 SASEGT. Written as DNA, the CDR3 is TGTGCCAGCAGTGTACGTGGGGCCGAGGCCAACGTCCTGACTTTC. Residues: CASSVRGAEANVLTF.

The chain joins TRBV7-2 to TRBJ2-5; 9 bases match TRBD2. This CDR3 has 16 amino acids. J lost 5 bases, V lost 0 bases, and 7 bases had no gene match. From germline, CDR1 is SGHTA and CDR2 FQGNSA. CDR3 in amino acids: CASSLALAGWGETQYF. In DNA form, the CDR3 reads TGTGCCAGCAGCTTAGCACTAGCGGGCTGGGGGGAGACCCAGTACTTC.

This clonotype was seen more than once but under ten times. At one boundary the junction diverges from the germline segment, which might be a read error. The DNA for the CDR3 is TGTGCCAGCAGTTTACTAGGAGACAACACCGGGGAGCTGTTTTTT. This codes for CASSLLGDNTGELFF. The chain uses TRBV24-1 and TRBJ2-2; D may be TRBD2 (5 bases). Germline CDR1 and CDR2: KGHDR and SFDVKD. The CDR3 sequence is 15 residues long.

This clonotype was seen many times. The genes are TRBV19 and TRBJ1-2, with 8 bases aligning to TRBD1. V was pared by 4 bases and J by 9 bases, with 13 bases of the junction left unmatched. This CDR3 has 15 amino acids. The V gene's germline CDR1 is LNHDA and CDR2 SQIVND (reference sequence). CDR3 in amino acids: CASSTDRGSRLSYTF. Here the CDR3 DNA reads TGTGCCAGTAGTACCGACAGGGGATCCCGCTTAAGCTACACCTTC. The whole variable domain, filled in from reference TRBV19 and TRBJ1-2, reads DGGITQSPKYLFRKEGQNVTLSCEQNLNHDAMYWYRQDPGQGLRLIYYSQIVNDFQKGDIAEGYSVSREKKESFPLTVTSAQKNPTAFYLCASSTDRGSRLSYTFGSGTRLTVV.

This chain connects TRBV2 to TRBJ2-7; D may match TRBD1 or TRBD2 (6 bases each). V was cut by 5 bases and J by 8 bases, with 16 bases left in between. This CDR3 comprises 13 residues. Germline CDR1 reads SNHLY; CDR2 reads FYNNEI. CDR3 sequence (DNA): TGTGCCAGCAGTCTAGGGGGGCCTGGGAAGCAGTACTTC. Translated, it gives CASSLGGPGKQYF.

This clonotype occurred a few times. The V and J genes are TRBV5-5 and TRBJ2-7, with 7 bases identical to TRBD2. Per the germline V gene, CDR1 is SGHKS and CDR2 is YYEKEE (reference sequence). The CDR3 contains 15 residues. J was trimmed by 3 bases and V by 0 bases; bases with no gene match: 6. CDR3 DNA: TGTGCCAGCAGCTTGGTGCTAGCGGACTACTACGAGCAGTACTTC. As protein: CASSLVLADYYEQYF.

The chain employs TRBV7-8 and TRBJ2-7; 7 bases are shared with TRBD2. This CDR3 is built from 15 residues. CDR1 SGHVS and CDR2 FQNEAQ come from the germline V gene. Unmatched junction bases numbered 15, after V lost 6 bases and J lost 7 bases. CDR3 sequence: CASSRGGAHTGEQYF. The CDR3 DNA sequence: TGTGCCAGCAGTCGGGGAGGGGCTCACACCGGGGAGCAGTACTTC.

This clonotype was counted at least ten times. The chain joins TRBV7-9 to TRBJ1-6; 9 positions match TRBD1. Germline trimming cut 4 bases from V and 5 bases from J; bases unmatched to any gene: 3. Germline-derived CDR1 and CDR2 are SEHNR and FQNEAQ (reference sequence). The CDR3 spans 15 residues. The CDR3 loop reads CASSSGTGHNSPLHF. As DNA, the CDR3 is TGTGCCAGCAGCTCAGGGACAGGGCATAATTCACCCCTCCACTTT. Supplemented by reference TRBV7-9 and TRBJ1-6, the full variable domain reads DTGVSQNPRHKITKRGQNVTFRCDPISEHNRLYWYRQTLGQGPEFLTYFQNEAQLEKSRLLSDRFSAERPKGSFSTLEIQRTEQGDSAMYLCASSSGTGHNSPLHFGNGTRLTVT.

This clonotype was found many times. V and J are TRBV2 and TRBJ1-6; 8 bases align to TRBD1. This CDR3 spans 14 amino acids. CDR1 SNHLY and CDR2 FYNNEI come from the germline V gene. With 3 bases clipped from V and 8 bases from J, the junction kept 3 bases outside the gene matches. CDR3 sequence: CASSDSGGHSPLHF. CDR3 coding DNA: TGTGCCAGCAGTGATTCAGGGGGCCATTCACCCCTCCACTTT.

This clonotype was observed a handful of times. The chain employs TRBV5-1 and TRBJ2-7; perhaps TRBD2 as D (5 bases). The germline CDR1 and CDR2 sequences are SGHRS and YFSETQ. This CDR3 comprises 14 residues. V lost 8 bases and J 2 bases, leaving 17 bases between the germline ends. CDR3 sequence reads: CASAMLDWAYEQYF. The CDR3 DNA reads TGCGCCAGTGCAATGTTGGACTGGGCCTACGAGCAGTACTTC.

This rearrangement joins TRBV11-3 to TRBJ1-1; D is possibly TRBD1 (6 bases). There are 14 residues in the CDR3. Per the germline V gene, CDR1 is SGHNT and CDR2 is YENEEA. Trimming cost V 6 bases and J 1 base, with 12 bases left between them. The CDR3 loop reads CASSIPRGNTEAFF. As DNA, the CDR3 is TGTGCCAGCAGTATCCCCAGGGGGAACACTGAAGCTTTCTTT.

The chain uses TRBV7-9 and TRBJ2-7; TRBD1 matches at 11 bases. Trimming at V came to 5 bases and at J to 3 bases, leaving 15 bases not matched to a gene. The CDR3 is 18 amino acids. The germline gives CDR1 SEHNR, CDR2 FQNEAQ (reference sequence). DNA for the CDR3: TGTGCCAGCAGCACCCTGGACAGGGGGCGGCATAACTTCTACGAGCAGTACTTC. Amino acids: CASSTLDRGRHNFYEQYF.

This chain joins TRBV7-6 and TRBJ2-7; 7 bases line up with TRBD1. This CDR3 is 14 amino acids long. Trimming took 5 bases from V and 4 from J; bases not matched to a gene: 8. Germline assignment: CDR1 SGHVS and CDR2 FNYEAQ. The CDR3 sequence is CASSPGTEEYEQYF. The CDR3 DNA reads TGTGCCAGCAGCCCCGGGACAGAGGAATACGAGCAGTACTTC.

This clonotype was observed at least ten times. This chain links TRBV5-1 with TRBJ2-6; no definite D call. The germline gives CDR1 SGHRS, CDR2 YFSETQ. The CDR3 extends over 15 amino acids. V was shortened by 0 bases and J by 0 bases, with 4 bases between the two germline ends. CDR3: CASSLASSGANVLTF. The CDR3 nucleotides read TGCGCCAGCAGCTTGGCTAGCTCTGGGGCCAACGTCCTGACTTTC.